Shown below are 5 T cell receptor beta chains from a single sample sequenced in a study of tumor-infiltrating lymphocytes in primary liver carcinoma. From about 19-30 mg of unsorted bulk tissue, DNA and RNA were co-extracted together. Making TCR beta cDNA involved approximately 0.5 ug total RNA and a constant-region primer. What produced the TCR beta libraries was three nested multiplex PCR rounds using slightly modified ARM-PCR. With TRBV1-TRBV30 forward primers and a C-beta reverse primer, the first two PCR rounds were run for about 10 cycles each. TCRdb passed the multiplex PCR reads through MiXCR, listing each CDR3 protein once. In the table there are 25,000 to 35,000 distinct CDR3 sequences, about three quarters of which are singletons. The source material was liver tumor tissue from sampling region 5. The subset is: tumor region T5, tumor centre. Receptors were obtained from a man aged 40-49 years with primary liver carcinoma and hepatitis B virus infection.

This sequence joins TRBV5-4 and TRBJ2-5, with D maybe TRBD1 (6 bases). The CDR3 sequence is 14 residues long. V dropped 4 bases and J dropped 3 bases, with 13 bases sitting between them. Germline values: CDR1 SGHNT, CDR2 YYREEE (reference sequence). The CDR3 here is CASSQQGSEETQYF. The CDR3 coding sequence is TGTGCCAGCAGCCAACAGGGATCGGAAGAGACCCAGTACTTC. The whole variable domain, filled in from reference TRBV5-4 and TRBJ2-5, reads ETGVTQSPTHLIKTRGQQVTLRCSSQSGHNTVSWYQQALGQGPQFIFQYYREEENGRGNFPPRFSGLQFPNYSSELNVNALELDDSALYLCASSQQGSEETQYFGPGTRLLVL.

This clonotype has at least ten counts. This chain links TRBV5-1 with TRBJ2-5, with no clear D. In germline, CDR1 is SGHRS, CDR2 YFSETQ. Between the trimmed V and J ends, which lost 7 bases and 2 bases, there was a span of 9 bases. This CDR3 is built from 12 residues. In nucleotides, the CDR3 is TGCGCCAGCTATCGTGATCAAGAGACCCAGTACTTC. It yields the protein CASYRDQETQYF.

The genes are TRBV28 and TRBJ2-7, with D perhaps matching TRBD2 (6 bases). Germline V gene lookup returns CDR1 MDHEN and CDR2 SYDVKM. V lost 5 bases and J 3 bases, leaving 14 bases between the germline ends. This CDR3 region has 14 residues. The chain's CDR3 is CASSVLARNYEQYF. As DNA, the CDR3 is TGTGCCAGCAGTGTCCTAGCGAGGAACTACGAGCAGTACTTC.

Worth noting for this clonotype: An end of the junction differs from the germline gene, which may be a read error. The chain links TRBV16 to TRBJ1-5, with D unresolved. The germline CDR1 and CDR2 sequences are KGHSY and FQNENV. There are 15 residues in the CDR3. The CDR3 region is CASIQSQRARQPQHF. For the CDR3, the DNA is TGTGCCAGCATCCAATCTCAGAGGGCGAGACAGCCCCAGCATTTT.

With regard to this clonotype: This may come from a read error, since a much larger clone is one base off. This sequence joins TRBV2 and TRBJ2-1, with no clear D. The CDR3 covers 16 residues. Germline CDR1 is SNHLY and CDR2 is FYNNEI. V lost 6 bases to trimming and J lost 5 bases, with 20 bases between them. As DNA, the CDR3 is TGTGCCAGCAGCCCGCGCGTGACTTTCTCAAACAATGAGCAGTTCTTC. It specifies CASSPRVTFSNNEQFF.